This T cell receptor beta chain was recorded in a study of blood T cell repertoires in COVID-19 (dated by TCRdb to the early 2020s). Describing the broader study: Samples covering the acute and convalescent phases of COVID-19 were provided by collaborators in the United States, Italy and Spain. Sample metadata almost always included a de-identified subject ID, COVID-19 status, age in years and sex. The samples were drawn from the first 160 participants of the ongoing ImmuneRACE study and from roughly 1,300 subjects provided by 6 global collaborators. The repertoires were made available in a free public database intended to serve as a resource for research on the immune response to SARS-CoV-2. Deeply sampled blood TCRbeta repertoires from subjects exposed to, actively infected with, or recovered from COVID-19 were included in the dataset. The material from the prospective study consisted of cDNA or gDNA derived from T cells, B-cell-depleted T cells, or PBMCs. Where HLA class I and class II types were available, the types were taken from metadata supplied by the sample provider, not from assay-based typing. Overall study results and their limits: The quantity of clinical and demographic metadata differed by source and by participant and was supplied without curation.

Participants in the prospective study were aged 18 to 89 years, lived in under 30 United States geographic areas, and enrolled through a virtual design. In the prospective study, participants were assigned to cohorts based on the clinical history participants reported in a screening survey and a study questionnaire. A participant counted as exposed if, within 2 weeks of entering the study, that participant had been in contact with someone who had a PCR-confirmed or clinician-diagnosed COVID-19 case. Mobile phlebotomists in the prospective study collected whole blood, serum and a nasopharyngeal or oropharyngeal swab from every participant. Prospective study participants could optionally give additional blood draws and questionnaires over an approximately two-month period. Before DNA extraction, prospective study blood samples were shipped either frozen or at room temperature. TCRbeta CDR3 regions were amplified from genomic DNA by means of the immunoSEQ Assay, a bias-controlled multiplex PCR. The original pipeline was this. Within the assay, amplification of reference gene primers was used to estimate how many nucleated cells each sample contained. To quantify the absolute abundance of each unique TCRbeta CDR3 rearrangement, sequence reads were collapsed and filtered. For each sample, productive Simpson clonality was calculated by taking the square root of Simpson's diversity index across productive rearrangements. TCRdb limited this immuneACCESS table to in-frame rearrangements with V and J called. A share of clones is missing; checked studies link under half to unresolved V genes, and the rest is unexplained. The V and J calls and the clone size are those of that table, but D and trimming were determined from the DNA. In all, the sample holds 200,000 to 300,000 clones, and 70% to 90% of those were seen once. Just over 0.85% of the sample is held by the ten biggest clonotypes.

Remarks on this clone: Its antigen has not been determined. The record has no base qualities; no much larger clone is one base away.

For CDR1 and CDR2, the germline V gene lists SGHRS and YFSETQ. The CDR3, from cysteine to phenylalanine, totals 11 residues. Only the CDR3 part of the read is kept: 33 bases, read in frame from the first base. V was cut back by 2 bases and J by 14 bases, leaving a gap of 11 bases between them. Recombination connected TRBV5-1 to TRBJ2-1; TRBD2 is a weak D gene call, 5 bases matching. The sequence came from a man aged 45-65 years who had been exposed to COVID-19. Sequencing was carried out using PBMCs or T cells enriched from blood (not recorded which). Here the CDR3 is given as CASSFFEEEFF. The nucleotide sequence is TGCGCCAGCAGCTTCTTCGAGGAGGAGTTCTTC.